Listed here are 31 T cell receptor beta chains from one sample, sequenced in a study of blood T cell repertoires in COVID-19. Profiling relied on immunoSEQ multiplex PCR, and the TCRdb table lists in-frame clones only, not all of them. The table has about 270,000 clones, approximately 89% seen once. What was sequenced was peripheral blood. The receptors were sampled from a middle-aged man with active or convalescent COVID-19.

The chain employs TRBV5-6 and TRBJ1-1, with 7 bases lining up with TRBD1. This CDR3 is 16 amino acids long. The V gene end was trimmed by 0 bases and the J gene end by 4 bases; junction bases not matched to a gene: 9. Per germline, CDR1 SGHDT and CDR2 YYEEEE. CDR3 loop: CASSLATGSLGTEAFF. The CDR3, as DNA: TGTGCCAGCAGCTTGGCGACAGGGTCCCTCGGCACTGAAGCTTTCTTT.

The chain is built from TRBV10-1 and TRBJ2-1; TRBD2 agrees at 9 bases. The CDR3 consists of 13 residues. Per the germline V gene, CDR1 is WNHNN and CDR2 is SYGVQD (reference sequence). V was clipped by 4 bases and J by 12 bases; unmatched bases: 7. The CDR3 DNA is TGCGCCAGCAGTGCTGAGCGGGGGGCACGGCAGTTCTTC. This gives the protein CASSAERGARQFF.

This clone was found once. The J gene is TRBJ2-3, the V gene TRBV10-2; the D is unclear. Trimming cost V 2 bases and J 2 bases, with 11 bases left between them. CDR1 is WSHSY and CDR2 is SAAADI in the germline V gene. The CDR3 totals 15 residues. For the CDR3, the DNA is TGCGCCAGCAGTGAGGTCTCCGGGTACACAGATACGCAGTATTTT. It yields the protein CASSEVSGYTDTQYF.

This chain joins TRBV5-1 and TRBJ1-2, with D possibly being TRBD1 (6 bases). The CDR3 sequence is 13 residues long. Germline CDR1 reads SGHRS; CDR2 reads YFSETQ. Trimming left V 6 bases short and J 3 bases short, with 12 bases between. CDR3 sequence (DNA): TGCGCCAGCAAAGTAGCAGGGGACTATGGCTACACCTTC. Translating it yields CASKVAGDYGYTF. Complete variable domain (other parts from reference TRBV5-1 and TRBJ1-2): KAGVTQTPRYLIKTRGQQVTLSCSPISGHRSVSWYQQTPGQGLQFLFEYFSETQRNKGNFPGRFSGRQFSNSRSEMNVSTLELGDSALYLCASKVAGDYGYTFGSGTRLTVV.

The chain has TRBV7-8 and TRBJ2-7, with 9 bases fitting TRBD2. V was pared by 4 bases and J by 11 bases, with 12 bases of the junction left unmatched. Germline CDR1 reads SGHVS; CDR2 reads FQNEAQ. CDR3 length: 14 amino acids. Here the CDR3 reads CASSYDGGGRAKYF. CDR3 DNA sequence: TGTGCCAGCAGCTACGACGGGGGCGGGAGGGCCAAGTACTTC.

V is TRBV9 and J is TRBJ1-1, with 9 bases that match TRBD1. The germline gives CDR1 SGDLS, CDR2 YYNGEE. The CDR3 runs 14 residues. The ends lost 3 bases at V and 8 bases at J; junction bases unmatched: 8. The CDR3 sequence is CASSGEGDRAEAFF. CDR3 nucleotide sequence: TGTGCCAGCAGCGGAGAGGGGGACAGGGCGGAAGCTTTCTTT.

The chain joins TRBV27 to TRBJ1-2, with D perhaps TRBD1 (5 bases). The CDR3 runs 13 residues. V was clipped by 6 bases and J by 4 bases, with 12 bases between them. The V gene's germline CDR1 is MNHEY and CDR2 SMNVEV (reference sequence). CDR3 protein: CASSWTRGYGYTF. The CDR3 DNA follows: TGTGCCAGCAGCTGGACAAGGGGCTATGGCTACACCTTC.

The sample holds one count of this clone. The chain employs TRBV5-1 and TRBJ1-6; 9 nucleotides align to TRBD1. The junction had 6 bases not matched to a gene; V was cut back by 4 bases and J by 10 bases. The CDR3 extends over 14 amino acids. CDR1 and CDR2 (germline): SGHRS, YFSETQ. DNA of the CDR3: TGCGCCAGCAGCCAAGGACAGGGGAGATCACCCCTCCACTTT. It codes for CASSQGQGRSPLHF.

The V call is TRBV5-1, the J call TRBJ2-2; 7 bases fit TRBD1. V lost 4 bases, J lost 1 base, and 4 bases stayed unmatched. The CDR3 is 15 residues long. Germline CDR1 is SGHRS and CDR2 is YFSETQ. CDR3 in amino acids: CASSPTGRNTGELFF. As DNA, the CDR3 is TGCGCCAGCAGCCCGACAGGGAGGAACACCGGGGAGCTGTTTTTT.

The CDR3 here is CASSMGGRPQETQYF. DNA for the CDR3: TGTGCCAGTAGTATGGGCGGGAGGCCACAAGAGACCCAGTACTTC. V and J are TRBV19 and TRBJ2-5, with 8 bases identical to TRBD2. V was clipped by 3 bases and J by 2 bases; unmatched bases: 5. The CDR3 length is 15 residues. Germline V gene sequence: CDR1 LNHDA, CDR2 SQIVND (reference sequence).

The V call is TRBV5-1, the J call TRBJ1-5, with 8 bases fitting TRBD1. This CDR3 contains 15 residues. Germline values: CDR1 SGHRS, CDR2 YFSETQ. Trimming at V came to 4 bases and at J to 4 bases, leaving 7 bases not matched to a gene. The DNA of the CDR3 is TGCGCCAGCAGCATTACGGGACAGGCGAATCAGCCCCAGCATTTT. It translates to CASSITGQANQPQHF.

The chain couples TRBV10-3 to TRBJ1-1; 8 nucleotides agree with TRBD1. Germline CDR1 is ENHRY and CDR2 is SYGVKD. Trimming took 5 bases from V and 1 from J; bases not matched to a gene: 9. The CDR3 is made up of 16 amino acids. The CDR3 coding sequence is TGTGCCATCAGTCCCTTCCTACAGGGGGAGAACACTGAAGCTTTCTTT. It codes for CAISPFLQGENTEAFF.

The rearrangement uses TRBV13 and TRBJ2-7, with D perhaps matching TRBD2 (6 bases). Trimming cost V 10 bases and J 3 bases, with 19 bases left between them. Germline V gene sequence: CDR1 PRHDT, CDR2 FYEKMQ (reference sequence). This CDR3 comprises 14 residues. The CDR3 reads CANRWAGRDYEQYF. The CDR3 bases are TGTGCCAACAGGTGGGCGGGACGGGACTACGAGCAGTACTTC.

In nucleotides, the CDR3 is TGTGCCAGCAGAAGGACACCCGGAAACACCATATATTTT. The encoded protein is CASRRTPGNTIYF. The chain uses TRBV28 and TRBJ1-3; D perhaps matches TRBD1 (5 bases). Germline V CDR1 and CDR2: MDHEN, SYDVKM. Trimming took off 6 bases at V and 4 bases at J, with 10 bases between the two ends. There are 13 residues in the CDR3.

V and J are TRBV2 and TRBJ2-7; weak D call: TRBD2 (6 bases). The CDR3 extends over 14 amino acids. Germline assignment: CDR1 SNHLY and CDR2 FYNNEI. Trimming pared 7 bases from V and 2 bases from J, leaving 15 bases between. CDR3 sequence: CASKRAGPTYEQYF. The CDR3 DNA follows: TGTGCCAGCAAACGGGCGGGACCTACCTACGAGCAGTACTTC.

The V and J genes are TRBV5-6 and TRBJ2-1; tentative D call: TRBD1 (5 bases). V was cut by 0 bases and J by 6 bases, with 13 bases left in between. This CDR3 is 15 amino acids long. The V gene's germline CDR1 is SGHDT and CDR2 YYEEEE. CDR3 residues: CASSLVGQGRNEQFF. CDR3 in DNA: TGTGCCAGCAGCTTGGTGGGGCAGGGTCGCAATGAGCAGTTCTTC.

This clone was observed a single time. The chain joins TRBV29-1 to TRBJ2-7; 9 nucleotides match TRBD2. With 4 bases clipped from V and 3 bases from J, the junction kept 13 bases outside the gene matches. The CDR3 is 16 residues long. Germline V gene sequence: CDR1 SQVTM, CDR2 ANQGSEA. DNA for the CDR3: TGCAGCGTTGGGGGCGTGATAGCGGGAGATAGCTACGAGCAGTACTTC. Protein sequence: CSVGGVIAGDSYEQYF.

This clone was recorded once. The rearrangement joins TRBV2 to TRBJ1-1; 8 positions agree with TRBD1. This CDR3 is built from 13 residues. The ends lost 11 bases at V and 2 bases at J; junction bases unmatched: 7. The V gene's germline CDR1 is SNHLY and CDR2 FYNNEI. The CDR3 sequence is CAGHGQGNTEAFF. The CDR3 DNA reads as TGTGCCGGACATGGACAGGGAAACACTGAAGCTTTCTTT.

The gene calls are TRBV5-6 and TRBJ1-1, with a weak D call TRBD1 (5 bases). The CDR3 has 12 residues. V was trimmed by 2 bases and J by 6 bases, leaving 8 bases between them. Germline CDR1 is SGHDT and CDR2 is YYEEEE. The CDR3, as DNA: TGTGCCAGCAGCTTTACGGGGGCTGAAGCTTTCTTT. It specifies CASSFTGAEAFF.

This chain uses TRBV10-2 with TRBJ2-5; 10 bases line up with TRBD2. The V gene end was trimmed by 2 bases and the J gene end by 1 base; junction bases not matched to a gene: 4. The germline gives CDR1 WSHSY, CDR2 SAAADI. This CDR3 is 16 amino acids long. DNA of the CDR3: TGCGCCAGCAGTGAGGGAATAGCGGGGGGCCAAGAGACCCAGTACTTC. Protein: CASSEGIAGGQETQYF.

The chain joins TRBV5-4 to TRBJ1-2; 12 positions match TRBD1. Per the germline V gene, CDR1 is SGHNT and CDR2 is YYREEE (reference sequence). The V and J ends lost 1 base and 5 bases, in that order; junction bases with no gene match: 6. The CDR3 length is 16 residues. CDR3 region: CASSLTGTGGRYGYTF. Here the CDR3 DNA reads TGTGCCAGCAGCTTGACCGGGACAGGGGGCAGGTATGGCTACACCTTC.

CDR3 nucleotides: TGTGCCAGCAGCTTATCACAGGTTGGTGAGCAGTTCTTC. Translation gives CASSLSQVGEQFF. The chain has TRBV11-2 and TRBJ2-1; TRBD1 might be the D (5 bases). From germline, CDR1 is SGHAT and CDR2 FQNNGV. V lost 2 bases to trimming and J lost 9 bases, with 11 bases between them. This CDR3 is built from 13 residues.

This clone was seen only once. DNA of the CDR3: TGTGCCACCAGTGATGGGCGGGACTCCTACGAGCAGTACTTC. Residues: CATSDGRDSYEQYF. This chain connects TRBV24-1 to TRBJ2-7; maybe TRBD2 (6 bases). CDR1 and CDR2 from the germline V gene are KGHDR and SFDVKD. Trimming took 3 bases from V and 0 from J, leaving 8 bases between them. The CDR3 has 14 residues.

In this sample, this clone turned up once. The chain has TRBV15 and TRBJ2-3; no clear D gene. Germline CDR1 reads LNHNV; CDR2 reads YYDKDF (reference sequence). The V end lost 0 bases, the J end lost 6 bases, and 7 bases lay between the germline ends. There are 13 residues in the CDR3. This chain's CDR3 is CATSRDVGDTQYF. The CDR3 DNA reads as TGTGCCACCAGCAGAGATGTCGGGGATACGCAGTATTTT. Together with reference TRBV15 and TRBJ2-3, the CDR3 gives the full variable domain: DAMVIQNPRYQVTQFGKPVTLSCSQTLNHNVMYWYQQKSSQAPKLLFHYYDKDFNNEADTPDNFQSRRPNTSFCFLDIRSPGLGDTAMYLCATSRDVGDTQYFGPGTRLTVL.

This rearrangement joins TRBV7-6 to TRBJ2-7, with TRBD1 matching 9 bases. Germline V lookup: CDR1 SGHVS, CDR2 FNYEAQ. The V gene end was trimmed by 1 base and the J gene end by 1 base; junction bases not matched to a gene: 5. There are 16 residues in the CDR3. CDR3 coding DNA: TGTGCCAGCAGCTTAGGGACAGGGGTTGGGTCCTACGAGCAGTACTTC. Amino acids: CASSLGTGVGSYEQYF.

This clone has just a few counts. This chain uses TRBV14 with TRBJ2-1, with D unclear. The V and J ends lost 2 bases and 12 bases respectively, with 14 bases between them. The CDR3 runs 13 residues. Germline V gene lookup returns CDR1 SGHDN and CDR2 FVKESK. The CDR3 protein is CASSQIVGGGQFF. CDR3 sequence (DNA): TGTGCCAGCAGCCAAATCGTAGGCGGCGGGCAGTTCTTC.

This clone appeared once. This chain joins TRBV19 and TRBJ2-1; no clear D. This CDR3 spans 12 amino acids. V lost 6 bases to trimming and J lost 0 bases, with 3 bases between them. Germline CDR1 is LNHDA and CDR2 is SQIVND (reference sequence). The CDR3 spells CASRSSYNEQFF. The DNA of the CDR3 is TGTGCCAGTAGGAGCTCCTACAATGAGCAGTTCTTC.

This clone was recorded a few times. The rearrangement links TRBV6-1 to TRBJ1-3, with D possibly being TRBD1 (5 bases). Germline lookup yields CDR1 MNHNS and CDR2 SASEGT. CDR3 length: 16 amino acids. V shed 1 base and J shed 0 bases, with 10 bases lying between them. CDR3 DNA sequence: TGTGCCAGCAGTGAAGTGGGGGGGAGCTCTGGAAACACCATATATTTT. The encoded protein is CASSEVGGSSGNTIYF.

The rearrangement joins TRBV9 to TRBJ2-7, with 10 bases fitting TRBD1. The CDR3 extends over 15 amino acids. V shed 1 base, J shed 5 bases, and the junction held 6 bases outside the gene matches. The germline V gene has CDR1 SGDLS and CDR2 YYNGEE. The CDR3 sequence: CASSVSGQGPDEQYF. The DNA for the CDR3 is TGTGCCAGCAGCGTATCGGGACAGGGGCCAGACGAGCAGTACTTC. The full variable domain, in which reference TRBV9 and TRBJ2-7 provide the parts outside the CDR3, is DSGVTQTPKHLITATGQRVTLRCSPRSGDLSVYWYQQSLDQGLQFLIQYYNGEERAKGNILERFSAQQFPDLHSELNLSSLELGDSALYFCASSVSGQGPDEQYFGPGTRLTVT.

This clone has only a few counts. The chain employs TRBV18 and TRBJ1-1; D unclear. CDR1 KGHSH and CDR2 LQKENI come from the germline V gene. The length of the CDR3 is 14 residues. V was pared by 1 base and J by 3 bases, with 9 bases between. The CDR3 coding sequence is TGTGCCAGCTCACCACGGGAGACGCACACTGAAGCTTTCTTT. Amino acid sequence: CASSPRETHTEAFF.

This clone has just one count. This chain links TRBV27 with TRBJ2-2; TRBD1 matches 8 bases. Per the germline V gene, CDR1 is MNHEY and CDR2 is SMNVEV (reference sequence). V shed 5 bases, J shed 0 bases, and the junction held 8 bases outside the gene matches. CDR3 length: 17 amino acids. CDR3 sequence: CASSRRQGPTNTGELFF. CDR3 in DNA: TGTGCCAGCAGTAGACGACAGGGGCCGACGAACACCGGGGAGCTGTTTTTT.